The 8 T cell receptor beta chains below come from one sample, sequenced in a study of blood T cell repertoires in COVID-19. Method: immunoSEQ multiplex PCR; TCRdb's copy keeps in-frame clones and lacks some. Seen here are roughly 160,000 clones, roughly 84% observed once, and the top ten hold approximately 10%. Input material: peripheral blood. Receptor source: a man aged 65-85 years with active or convalescent COVID-19.

A note on this clone: The same CDR3 arises from other DNA sequences in this sample as well. The V and J genes are TRBV7-2 and TRBJ1-5, with TRBD1 as a possible D gene (5 bases). With 2 bases removed from V and 5 bases from J, the gap between germline ends came to 7 bases. In germline, CDR1 is SGHTA, CDR2 FQGNSA. The CDR3 sequence is 13 residues long. This CDR3 is CASSLQGDQPQHF. DNA for the CDR3: TGTGCCAGCAGCTTACAGGGCGATCAGCCCCAGCATTTT.

The gene calls are TRBV28 and TRBJ2-1; 10 nucleotides match TRBD2. The CDR3 runs 15 residues. Germline values: CDR1 MDHEN, CDR2 SYDVKM. Trimming took 7 bases from V and 4 from J; bases not matched to a gene: 7. CDR3 in DNA: TGTGCCAGCATAGAAGAGCGGGAGGGGTACAATGAGCAGTTCTTC. Translation: CASIEEREGYNEQFF.

The chain joins TRBV2 to TRBJ1-5, with 8 bases aligning to TRBD1. Germline CDR1 reads SNHLY; CDR2 reads FYNNEI. The CDR3 has 15 amino acids. The J segment lost 4 bases and the V segment lost 7 bases, leaving 9 bases of the junction unmatched. This chain's CDR3 is CASTGQGIRNQPQHF. CDR3 DNA: TGTGCCAGCACCGGACAGGGAATACGGAATCAGCCCCAGCATTTT.

The gene calls are TRBV9 and TRBJ2-1; no clear D gene. CDR1 SGDLS and CDR2 YYNGEE come from the germline V gene. The CDR3 has 17 amino acids. With 4 bases removed from V and 7 bases from J, the gap between germline ends came to 24 bases. DNA for the CDR3: TGTGCCAGCAGCCCGAGACACTCGATTCATCCTGGGAATGAGCAGTTCTTC. This gives the protein CASSPRHSIHPGNEQFF.

The CDR3 here is CATSRRRGGQGEKLFF. DNA of the CDR3: TGTGCCACCAGCCGAAGGAGGGGGGGACAGGGTGAAAAACTGTTTTTT. The chain recombines TRBV15 with TRBJ1-4, with TRBD1 matching 9 bases. CDR1 and CDR2 from the germline V gene are LNHNV and YYDKDF (reference sequence). CDR3 length: 16 residues. With 5 bases clipped from V and 7 bases from J, the junction kept 11 bases outside the gene matches.

V gene TRBV15 combines with J gene TRBJ2-1; TRBD2 agrees at 8 bases. The CDR3 runs 15 residues. Germline V lookup: CDR1 LNHNV, CDR2 YYDKDF (reference sequence). V was pared by 0 bases and J by 6 bases, with 4 bases of the junction left unmatched. For the CDR3, the DNA is TGTGCCACCAGCAGAGATGCTAGCGGGCCCAATGAGCAGTTCTTC. Its translation is CATSRDASGPNEQFF.

This clone was recorded at least ten times. V is TRBV24-1 and J is TRBJ2-7, with TRBD2 matching 7 bases. Germline V gene sequence: CDR1 KGHDR, CDR2 SFDVKD. The CDR3 spans 13 residues. The junction had 4 bases not matched to a gene; V was cut back by 3 bases and J by 6 bases. The CDR3 DNA reads TGTGCCACCAGTGATCGACTAGCCGGCGAGCAGTACTTC. It translates to CATSDRLAGEQYF.

This clone has only a few counts. V gene TRBV7-2 combines with J gene TRBJ2-7; possible D gene TRBD1, 6 bases. The germline CDR1 and CDR2 sequences are SGHTA and FQGNSA. Trimming removed 5 bases at V and 3 bases at J, with 11 bases between. The CDR3 sequence is 13 residues long. CDR3 in amino acids: CASSEGGYYEQYF. DNA of the CDR3: TGTGCCAGCAGCGAAGGGGGTTACTACGAGCAGTACTTC.